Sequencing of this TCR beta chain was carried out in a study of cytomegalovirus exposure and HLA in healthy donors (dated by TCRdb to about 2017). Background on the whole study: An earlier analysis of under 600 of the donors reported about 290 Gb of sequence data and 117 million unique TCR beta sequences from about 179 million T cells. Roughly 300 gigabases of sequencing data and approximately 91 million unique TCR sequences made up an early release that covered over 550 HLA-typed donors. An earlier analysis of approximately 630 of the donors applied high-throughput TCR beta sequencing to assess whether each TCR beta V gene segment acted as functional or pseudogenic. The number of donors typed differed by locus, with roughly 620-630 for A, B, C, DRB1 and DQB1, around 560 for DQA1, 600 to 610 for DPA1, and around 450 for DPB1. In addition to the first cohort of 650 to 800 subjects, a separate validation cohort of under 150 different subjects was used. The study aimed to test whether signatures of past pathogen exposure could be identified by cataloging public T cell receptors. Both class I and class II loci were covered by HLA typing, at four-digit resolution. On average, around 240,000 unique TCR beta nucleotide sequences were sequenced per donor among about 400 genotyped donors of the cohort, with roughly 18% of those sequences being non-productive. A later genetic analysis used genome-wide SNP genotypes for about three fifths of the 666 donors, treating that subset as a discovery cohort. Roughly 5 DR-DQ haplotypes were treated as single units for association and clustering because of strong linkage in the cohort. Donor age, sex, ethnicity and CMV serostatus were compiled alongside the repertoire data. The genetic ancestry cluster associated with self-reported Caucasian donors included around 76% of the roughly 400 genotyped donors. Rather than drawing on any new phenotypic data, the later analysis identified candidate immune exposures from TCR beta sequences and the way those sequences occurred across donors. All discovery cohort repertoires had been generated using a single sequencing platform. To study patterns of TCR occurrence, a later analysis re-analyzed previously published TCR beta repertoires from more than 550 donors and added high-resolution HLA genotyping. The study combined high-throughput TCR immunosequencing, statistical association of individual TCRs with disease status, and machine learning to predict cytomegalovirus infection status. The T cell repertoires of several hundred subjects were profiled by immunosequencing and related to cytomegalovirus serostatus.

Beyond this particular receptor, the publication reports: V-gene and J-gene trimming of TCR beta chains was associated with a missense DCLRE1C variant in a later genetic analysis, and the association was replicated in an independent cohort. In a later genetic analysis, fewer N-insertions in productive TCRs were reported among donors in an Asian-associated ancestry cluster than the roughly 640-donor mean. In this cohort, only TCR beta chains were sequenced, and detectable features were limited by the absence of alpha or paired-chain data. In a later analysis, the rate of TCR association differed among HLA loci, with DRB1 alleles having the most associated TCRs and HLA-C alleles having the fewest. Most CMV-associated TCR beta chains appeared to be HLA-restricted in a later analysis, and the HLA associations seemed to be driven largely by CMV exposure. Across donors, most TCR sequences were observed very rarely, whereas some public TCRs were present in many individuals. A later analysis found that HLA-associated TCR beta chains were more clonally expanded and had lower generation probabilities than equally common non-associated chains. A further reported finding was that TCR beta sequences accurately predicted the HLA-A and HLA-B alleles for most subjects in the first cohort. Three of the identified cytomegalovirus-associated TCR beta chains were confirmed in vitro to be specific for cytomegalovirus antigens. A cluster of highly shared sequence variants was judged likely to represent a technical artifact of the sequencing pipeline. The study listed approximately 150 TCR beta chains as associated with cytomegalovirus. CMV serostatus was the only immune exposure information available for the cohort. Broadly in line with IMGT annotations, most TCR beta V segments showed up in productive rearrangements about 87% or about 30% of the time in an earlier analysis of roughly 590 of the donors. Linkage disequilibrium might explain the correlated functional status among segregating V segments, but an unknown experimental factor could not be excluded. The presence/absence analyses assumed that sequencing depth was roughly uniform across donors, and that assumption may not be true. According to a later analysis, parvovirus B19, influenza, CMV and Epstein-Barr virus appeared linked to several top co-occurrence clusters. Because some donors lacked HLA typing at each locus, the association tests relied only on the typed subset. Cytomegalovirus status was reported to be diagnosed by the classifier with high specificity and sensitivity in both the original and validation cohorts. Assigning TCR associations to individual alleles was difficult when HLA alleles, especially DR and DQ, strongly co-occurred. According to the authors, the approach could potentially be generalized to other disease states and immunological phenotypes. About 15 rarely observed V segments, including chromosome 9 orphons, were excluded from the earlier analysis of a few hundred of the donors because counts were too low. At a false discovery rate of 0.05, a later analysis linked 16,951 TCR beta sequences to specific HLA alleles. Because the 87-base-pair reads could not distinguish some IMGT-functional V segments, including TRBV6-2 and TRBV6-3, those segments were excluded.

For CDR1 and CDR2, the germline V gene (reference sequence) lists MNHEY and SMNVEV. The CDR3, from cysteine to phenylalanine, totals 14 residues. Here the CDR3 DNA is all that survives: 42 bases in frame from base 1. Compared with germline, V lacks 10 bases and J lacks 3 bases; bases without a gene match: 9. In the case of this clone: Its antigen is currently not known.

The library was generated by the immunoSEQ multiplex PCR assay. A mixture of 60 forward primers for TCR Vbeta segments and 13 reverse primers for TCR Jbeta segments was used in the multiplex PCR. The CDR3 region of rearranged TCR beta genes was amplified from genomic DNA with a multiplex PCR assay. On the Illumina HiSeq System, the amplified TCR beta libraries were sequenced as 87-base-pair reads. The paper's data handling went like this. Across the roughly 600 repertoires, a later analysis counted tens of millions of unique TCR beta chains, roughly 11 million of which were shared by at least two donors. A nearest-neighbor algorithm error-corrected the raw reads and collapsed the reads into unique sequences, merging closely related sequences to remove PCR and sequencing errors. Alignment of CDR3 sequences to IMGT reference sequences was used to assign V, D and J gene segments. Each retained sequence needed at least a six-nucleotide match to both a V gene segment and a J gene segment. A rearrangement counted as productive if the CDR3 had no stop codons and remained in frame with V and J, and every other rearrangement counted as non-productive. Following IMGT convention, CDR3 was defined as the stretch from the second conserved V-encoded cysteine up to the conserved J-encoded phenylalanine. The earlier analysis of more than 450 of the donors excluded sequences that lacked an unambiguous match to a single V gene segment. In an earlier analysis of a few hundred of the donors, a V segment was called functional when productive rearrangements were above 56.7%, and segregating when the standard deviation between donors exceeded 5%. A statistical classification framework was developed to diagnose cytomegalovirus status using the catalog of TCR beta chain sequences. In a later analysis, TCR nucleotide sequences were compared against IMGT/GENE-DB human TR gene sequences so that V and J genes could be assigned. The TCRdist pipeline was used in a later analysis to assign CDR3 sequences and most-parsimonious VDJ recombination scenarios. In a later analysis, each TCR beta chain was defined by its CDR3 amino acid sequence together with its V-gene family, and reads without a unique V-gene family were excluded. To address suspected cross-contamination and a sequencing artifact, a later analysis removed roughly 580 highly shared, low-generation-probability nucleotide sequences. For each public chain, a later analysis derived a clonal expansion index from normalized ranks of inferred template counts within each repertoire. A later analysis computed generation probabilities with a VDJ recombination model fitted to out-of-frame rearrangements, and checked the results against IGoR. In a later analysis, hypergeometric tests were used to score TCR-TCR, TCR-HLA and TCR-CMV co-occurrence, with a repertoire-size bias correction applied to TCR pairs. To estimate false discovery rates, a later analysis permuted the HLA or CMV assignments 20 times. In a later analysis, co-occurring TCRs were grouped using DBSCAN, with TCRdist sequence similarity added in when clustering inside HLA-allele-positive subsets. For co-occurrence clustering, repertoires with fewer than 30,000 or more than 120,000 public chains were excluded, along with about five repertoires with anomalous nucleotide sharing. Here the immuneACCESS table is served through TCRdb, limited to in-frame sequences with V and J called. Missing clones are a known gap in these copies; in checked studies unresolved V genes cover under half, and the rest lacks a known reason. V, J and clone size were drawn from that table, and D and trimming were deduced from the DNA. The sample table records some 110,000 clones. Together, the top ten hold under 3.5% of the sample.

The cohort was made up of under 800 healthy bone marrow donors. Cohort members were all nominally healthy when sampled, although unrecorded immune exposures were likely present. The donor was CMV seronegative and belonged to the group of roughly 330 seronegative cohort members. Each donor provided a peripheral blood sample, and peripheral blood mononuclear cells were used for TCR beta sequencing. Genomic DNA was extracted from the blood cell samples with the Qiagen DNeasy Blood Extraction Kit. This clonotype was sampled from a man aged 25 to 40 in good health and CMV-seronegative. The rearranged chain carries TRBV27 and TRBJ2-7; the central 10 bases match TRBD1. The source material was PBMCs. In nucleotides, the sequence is TGTGCCACCCCCCGAAGGGACAGGGGCTACGAGCAGTACTTC. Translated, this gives CATPRRDRGYEQYF.